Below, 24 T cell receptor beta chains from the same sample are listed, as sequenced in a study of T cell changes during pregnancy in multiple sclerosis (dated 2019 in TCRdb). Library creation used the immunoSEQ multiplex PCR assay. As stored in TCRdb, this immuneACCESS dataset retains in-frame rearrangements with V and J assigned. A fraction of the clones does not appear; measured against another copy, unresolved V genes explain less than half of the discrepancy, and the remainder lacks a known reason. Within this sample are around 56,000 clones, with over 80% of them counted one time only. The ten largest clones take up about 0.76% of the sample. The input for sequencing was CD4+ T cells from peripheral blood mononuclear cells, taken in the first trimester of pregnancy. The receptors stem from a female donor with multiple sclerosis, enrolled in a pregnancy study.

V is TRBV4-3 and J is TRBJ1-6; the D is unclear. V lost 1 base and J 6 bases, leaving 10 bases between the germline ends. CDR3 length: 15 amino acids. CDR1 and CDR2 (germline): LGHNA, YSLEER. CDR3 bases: TGCGCCAGCAGCCAAGGGGGAGGAGGTAATTCACCCCTCCACTTT. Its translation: CASSQGGGGNSPLHF.

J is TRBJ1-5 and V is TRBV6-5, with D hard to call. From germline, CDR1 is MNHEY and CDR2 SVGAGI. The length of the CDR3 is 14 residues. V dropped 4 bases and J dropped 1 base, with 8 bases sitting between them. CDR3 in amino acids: CASSLSRSNQPQHF. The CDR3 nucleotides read TGTGCCAGCAGTTTGAGCCGGAGCAATCAGCCCCAGCATTTT.

The CDR3 coding sequence is TGCGCCAGCAGCCCCTTGGGCAGGGACGAGCAGTACTTC. This translates into CASSPLGRDEQYF. This chain uses TRBV4-3 with TRBJ2-7; a possible D gene is TRBD1 (5 bases). Trimming left V 4 bases short and J 5 bases short, with 12 bases between. Germline CDR1 is LGHNA and CDR2 is YSLEER. This CDR3 has 13 amino acids.

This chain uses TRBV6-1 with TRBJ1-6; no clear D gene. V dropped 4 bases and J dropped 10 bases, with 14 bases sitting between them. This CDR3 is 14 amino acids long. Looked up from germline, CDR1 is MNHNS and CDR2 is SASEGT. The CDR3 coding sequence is TGTGCCAGCAGTGCGACGGTGGCGGGATCACCCCTCCACTTT. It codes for CASSATVAGSPLHF.

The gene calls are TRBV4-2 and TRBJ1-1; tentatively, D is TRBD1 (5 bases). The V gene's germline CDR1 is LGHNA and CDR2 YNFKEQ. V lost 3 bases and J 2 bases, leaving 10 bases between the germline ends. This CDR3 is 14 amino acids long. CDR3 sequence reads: CASSQLQENTEAFF. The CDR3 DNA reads TGTGCCAGCAGCCAGCTACAGGAAAACACTGAAGCTTTCTTT.

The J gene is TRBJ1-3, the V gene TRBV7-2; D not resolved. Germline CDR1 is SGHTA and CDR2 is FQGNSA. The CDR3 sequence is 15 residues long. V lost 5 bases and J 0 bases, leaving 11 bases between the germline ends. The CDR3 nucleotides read TGTGCCAGCAGCGCGGGTTCCTTCTCTGGAAACACCATATATTTT. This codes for CASSAGSFSGNTIYF.

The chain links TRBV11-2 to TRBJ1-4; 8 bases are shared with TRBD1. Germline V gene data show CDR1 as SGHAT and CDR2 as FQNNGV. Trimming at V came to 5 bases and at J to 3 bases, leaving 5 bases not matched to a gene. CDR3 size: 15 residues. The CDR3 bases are TGTGCCAGCAGCCCCCAGGGGGCGGCTAATGAAAAACTGTTTTTT. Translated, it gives CASSPQGAANEKLFF. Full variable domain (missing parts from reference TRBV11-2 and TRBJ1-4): EAGVAQSPRYKIIEKRQSVAFWCNPISGHATLYWYQQILGQGPKLLIQFQNNGVVDDSQLPKDRFSAERLKGVDSTLKIQPAKLEDSAVYLCASSPQGAANEKLFFGSGTQLSVL.

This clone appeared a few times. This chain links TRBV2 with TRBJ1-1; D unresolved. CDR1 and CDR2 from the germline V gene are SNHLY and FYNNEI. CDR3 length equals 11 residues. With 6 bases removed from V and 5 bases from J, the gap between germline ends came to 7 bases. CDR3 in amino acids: CASSLRTEAFF. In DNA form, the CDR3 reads TGTGCCAGCAGCCTGAGGACTGAAGCTTTCTTT.

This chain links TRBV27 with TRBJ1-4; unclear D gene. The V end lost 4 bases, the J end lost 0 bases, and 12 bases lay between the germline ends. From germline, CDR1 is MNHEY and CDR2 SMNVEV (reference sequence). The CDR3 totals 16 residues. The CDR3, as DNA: TGTGCCAGCAGTTCCCGAACGGTTGCAACTAATGAAAAACTGTTTTTT. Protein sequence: CASSSRTVATNEKLFF.

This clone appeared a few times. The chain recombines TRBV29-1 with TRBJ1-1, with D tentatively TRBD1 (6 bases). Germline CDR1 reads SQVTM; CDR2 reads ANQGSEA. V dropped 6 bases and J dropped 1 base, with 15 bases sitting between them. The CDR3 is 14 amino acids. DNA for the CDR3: TGCAGCGTATGGGACACCGGAGGGAACACTGAAGCTTTCTTT. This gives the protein CSVWDTGGNTEAFF.

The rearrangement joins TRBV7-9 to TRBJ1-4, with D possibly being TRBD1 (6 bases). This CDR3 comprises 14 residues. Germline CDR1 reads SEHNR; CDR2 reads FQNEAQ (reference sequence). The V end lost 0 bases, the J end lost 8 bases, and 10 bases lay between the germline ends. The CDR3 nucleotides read TGTGCCAGCAGCTTAGCGGGACACGCGGAAAAACTGTTTTTT. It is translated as CASSLAGHAEKLFF.

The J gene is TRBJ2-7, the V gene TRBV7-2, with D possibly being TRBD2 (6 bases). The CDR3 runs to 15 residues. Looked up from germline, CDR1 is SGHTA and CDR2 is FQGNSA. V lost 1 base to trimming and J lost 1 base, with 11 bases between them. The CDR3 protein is CASSLVWGGSYEQYF. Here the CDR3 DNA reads TGTGCCAGCAGCTTAGTTTGGGGAGGATCCTACGAGCAGTACTTC.

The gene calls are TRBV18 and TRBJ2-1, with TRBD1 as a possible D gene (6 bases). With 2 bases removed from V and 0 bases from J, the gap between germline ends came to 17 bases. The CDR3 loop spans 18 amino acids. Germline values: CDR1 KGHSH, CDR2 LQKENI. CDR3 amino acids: CASSPRFKQDSSYNEQFF. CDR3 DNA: TGTGCCAGCTCACCAAGATTCAAACAGGACAGCTCCTACAATGAGCAGTTCTTC.

The CDR3 protein is CASSPWDRGLSPLHF. DNA for the CDR3: TGTGCCAGCAGCCCTTGGGACAGGGGGCTTTCACCCCTCCACTTT. The chain uses TRBV5-4 and TRBJ1-6, with 12 nucleotides matching TRBD1. The CDR3 runs to 15 residues. Germline values: CDR1 SGHNT, CDR2 YYREEE (reference sequence). V lost 4 bases and J lost 9; bases outside the gene matches: 5.

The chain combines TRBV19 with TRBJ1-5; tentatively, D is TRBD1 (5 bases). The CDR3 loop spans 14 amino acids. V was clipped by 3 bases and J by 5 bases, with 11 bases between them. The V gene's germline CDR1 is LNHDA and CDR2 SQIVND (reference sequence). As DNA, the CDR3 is TGTGCCAGTAGTATCGCGGGGGTGGATCAGCCCCAGCATTTT. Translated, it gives CASSIAGVDQPQHF.

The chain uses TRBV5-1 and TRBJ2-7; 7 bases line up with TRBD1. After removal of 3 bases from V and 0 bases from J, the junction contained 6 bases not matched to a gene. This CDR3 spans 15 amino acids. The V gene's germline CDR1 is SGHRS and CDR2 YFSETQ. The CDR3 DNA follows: TGCGCCAGCAGCTCTGGACAGGCTAGCTCCTACGAGCAGTACTTC. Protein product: CASSSGQASSYEQYF.

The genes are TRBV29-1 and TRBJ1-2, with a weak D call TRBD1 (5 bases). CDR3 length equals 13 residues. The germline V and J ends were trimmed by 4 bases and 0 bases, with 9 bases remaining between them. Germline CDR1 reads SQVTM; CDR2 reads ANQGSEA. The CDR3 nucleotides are TGCAGCGTTGTGGAGGGGCCTAACTATGGCTACACCTTC. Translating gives CSVVEGPNYGYTF.

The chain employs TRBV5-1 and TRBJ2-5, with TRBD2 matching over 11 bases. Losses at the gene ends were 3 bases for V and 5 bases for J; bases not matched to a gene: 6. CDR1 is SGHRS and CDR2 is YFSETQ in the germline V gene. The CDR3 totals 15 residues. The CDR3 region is CASSSTGLAGETQYF. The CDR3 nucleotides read TGCGCCAGCAGCTCCACCGGACTAGCGGGTGAGACCCAGTACTTC.

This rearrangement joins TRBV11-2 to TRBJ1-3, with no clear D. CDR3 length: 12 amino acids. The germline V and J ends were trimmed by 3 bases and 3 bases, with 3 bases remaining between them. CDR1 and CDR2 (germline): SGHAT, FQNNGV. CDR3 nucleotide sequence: TGTGCCAGCAGCTTCGTTGGAAACACCATATATTTT. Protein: CASSFVGNTIYF.

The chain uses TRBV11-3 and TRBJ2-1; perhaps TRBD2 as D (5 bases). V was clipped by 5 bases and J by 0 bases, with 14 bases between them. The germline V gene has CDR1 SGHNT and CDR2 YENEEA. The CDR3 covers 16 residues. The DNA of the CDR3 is TGTGCCAGCAGCCCGAGCGGCCGCACCTCCTACAATGAGCAGTTCTTC. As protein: CASSPSGRTSYNEQFF.

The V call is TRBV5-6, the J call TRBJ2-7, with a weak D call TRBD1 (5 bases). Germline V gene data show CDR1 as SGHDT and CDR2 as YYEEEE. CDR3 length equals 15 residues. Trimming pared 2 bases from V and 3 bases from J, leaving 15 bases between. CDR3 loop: CASSFSGLGHYEQYF. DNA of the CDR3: TGTGCCAGCAGCTTTTCAGGGTTGGGGCACTACGAGCAGTACTTC.

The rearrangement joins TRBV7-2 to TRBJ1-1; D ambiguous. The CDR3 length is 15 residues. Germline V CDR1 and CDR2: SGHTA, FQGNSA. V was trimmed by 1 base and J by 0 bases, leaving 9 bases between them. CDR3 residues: CASSLESVMNTEAFF. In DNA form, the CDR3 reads TGTGCCAGCAGCTTAGAATCGGTCATGAACACTGAAGCTTTCTTT.

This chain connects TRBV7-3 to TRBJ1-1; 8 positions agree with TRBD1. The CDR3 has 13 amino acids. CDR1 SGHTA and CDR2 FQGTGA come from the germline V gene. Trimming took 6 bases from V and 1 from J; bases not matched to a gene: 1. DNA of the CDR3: TGTGCCAGCAGTACAGGGGGGAACACTGAAGCTTTCTTT. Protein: CASSTGGNTEAFF.

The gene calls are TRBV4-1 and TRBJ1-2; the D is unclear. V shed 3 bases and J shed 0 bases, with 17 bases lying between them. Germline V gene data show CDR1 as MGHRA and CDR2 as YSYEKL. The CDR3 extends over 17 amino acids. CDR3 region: CASSQPLQEGPNYGYTF. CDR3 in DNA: TGCGCCAGCAGCCAGCCCCTACAAGAGGGCCCTAACTATGGCTACACCTTC.